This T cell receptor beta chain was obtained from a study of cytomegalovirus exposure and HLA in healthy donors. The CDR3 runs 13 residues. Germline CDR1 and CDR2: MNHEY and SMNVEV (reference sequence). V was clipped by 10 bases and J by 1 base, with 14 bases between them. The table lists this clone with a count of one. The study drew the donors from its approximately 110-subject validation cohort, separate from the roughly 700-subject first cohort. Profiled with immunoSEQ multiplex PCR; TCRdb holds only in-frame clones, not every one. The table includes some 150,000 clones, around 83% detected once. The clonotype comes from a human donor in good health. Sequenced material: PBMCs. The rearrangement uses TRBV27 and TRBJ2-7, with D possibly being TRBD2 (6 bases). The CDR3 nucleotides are TGTGCCACTTCGGGGGATTCGTCCTACGAGCAGTACTTC. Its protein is CATSGDSSYEQYF.